The 7 T cell receptor beta chains listed next were all sequenced from one sample in a study of shared clonotypes between healthy human individuals. Sequencing used immunoSEQ multiplex PCR; TCRdb keeps in-frame clones, though not all of them. The sample has approximately 500,000 clones, 81% seen once; the top ten hold about 13%. The source material was PBMCs. These receptors all come from a woman aged 35 to 49 in good health. Some clones in this sample may be carry-over from other donors' samples.

CDR3 in DNA: TGTGCCAGCAGGGGGGGCAATGAGCAGTTCTTC. It encodes CASRGGNEQFF. V gene TRBV2 combines with J gene TRBJ2-1, with D possibly being TRBD2 (6 bases). Germline V gives CDR1 SNHLY, CDR2 FYNNEI. The CDR3 contains 11 residues. The V gene lost 6 bases and the J gene lost 6 bases, with 6 bases spanning the gap.

For this clone: A much bigger clone sits one base away, suggesting this may be a read error. This chain connects TRBV7-9 to TRBJ1-6; D gene ambiguous. The germline V gene encodes CDR1 SEHNR and CDR2 FQNEAQ (reference sequence). The CDR3 runs 12 residues. CDR3 loop: CASSSDNSPLHF. The CDR3 nucleotides read TGTGCCAGCAGCTCCGATAATTCACCCCTCCACTTT.

CDR3 in amino acids: CASSPGQGSRVPYEQYF. CDR3 in DNA: TGTGCCAGCAGCCCGGGACAGGGGTCCCGTGTGCCCTACGAGCAGTACTTC. The chain couples TRBV9 to TRBJ2-7, with 10 bases that match TRBD1. The J segment lost 2 bases and the V segment lost 4 bases, leaving 12 bases of the junction unmatched. The CDR3 totals 17 residues. Germline assignment: CDR1 SGDLS and CDR2 YYNGEE.

This chain joins TRBV10-3 and TRBJ2-3; TRBD1 matches at 8 bases. The ends lost 9 bases at V and 3 bases at J; junction bases unmatched: 11. Germline CDR1 ENHRY, CDR2 SYGVKD. The CDR3 is made up of 15 amino acids. CDR3 DNA sequence: TGTGCCATTACCGTCCAGGGGGCCACAACAGATACGCAGTATTTT. Translation: CAITVQGATTDTQYF.

The gene calls are TRBV27 and TRBJ2-2; no clear D gene. CDR1 is MNHEY, CDR2 SMNVEV, per germline (reference sequence). The CDR3 sequence is 15 residues long. V lost 0 bases and J lost 5, with 10 bases in between. As DNA, the CDR3 is TGTGCCAGCAGTTTATCTGGTGCTGGAACCGGGGAGCTGTTTTTT. This codes for CASSLSGAGTGELFF.

V and J are TRBV11-2 and TRBJ2-2; the match to TRBD2 covers 9 bases. The CDR3 covers 19 residues. Germline V lookup: CDR1 SGHAT, CDR2 FQNNGV. Trimming removed 1 base from V and 2 bases from J; junction bases left unmatched: 11. The CDR3 spells CASSLVGGLAQFNTGELFF. The CDR3 nucleotides are TGTGCCAGCAGCTTAGTCGGGGGACTAGCTCAGTTCAACACCGGGGAGCTGTTTTTT. The entire variable domain, with the rest obtained from reference TRBV11-2 and TRBJ2-2, is as follows: EAGVAQSPRYKIIEKRQSVAFWCNPISGHATLYWYQQILGQGPKLLIQFQNNGVVDDSQLPKDRFSAERLKGVDSTLKIQPAKLEDSAVYLCASSLVGGLAQFNTGELFFGEGSRLTVL.

CDR3 nucleotide sequence: TGTGCCAGCAGCCCATTGCCGGGACTGAAAAACATTCAGTACTTC. Amino acid sequence: CASSPLPGLKNIQYF. The chain links TRBV5-8 to TRBJ2-4; D possibly corresponds to TRBD2 (6 bases). V shed 4 bases and J shed 4 bases, with 15 bases lying between them. The germline V gene has CDR1 SGHTS and CDR2 YDEGEE. This CDR3 region has 15 residues. Full variable domain (outside the CDR3, taken from reference TRBV5-8 and TRBJ2-4): EAGVTQSPTHLIKTRGQQATLRCSPISGHTSVYWYQQALGLGLQFLLWYDEGEERNRGNFPPRFSGRQFPNYSSELNVNALELEDSALYLCASSPLPGLKNIQYFGAGTRLSVL.